Each of the 31 T cell receptor beta chains below was sequenced from the same sample in a study of T cell responses to AZD1222 COVID-19 vaccine. TCRdb's table, derived via immunoSEQ multiplex PCR, lists solely in-frame clones and lacks some. Seen here are about 150,000 clones, over 85% observed once, and the top ten hold approximately 17%. The source was peripheral blood, collected on day 0 of AZD1222 vaccination. The receptors here all came from an adult in good health.

This clone has just one count. V usage is TRBV28 and J usage is TRBJ2-6; D is unresolved. CDR1 is MDHEN, CDR2 SYDVKM, per germline. V gave up 6 bases and J gave up 4 bases, with 10 bases separating them. This CDR3 is built from 14 residues. The CDR3 loop is CASSTAGGANVLTF. CDR3 nucleotide sequence: TGTGCCAGCAGCACTGCCGGAGGGGCCAACGTCCTGACTTTC.

This clone has more than one count but fewer than ten. The J gene is TRBJ1-3, the V gene TRBV7-2; 7 bases align to TRBD1. CDR1 is SGHTA and CDR2 is FQGNSA in the germline V gene. Unmatched junction bases numbered 10, after V lost 5 bases and J lost 6 bases. The CDR3 is 15 residues long. This CDR3 reads CASSKNRGSENTIYF. The CDR3, as DNA: TGTGCCAGCAGCAAAAACAGGGGTTCAGAAAACACCATATATTTT.

The J gene is TRBJ2-7, the V gene TRBV30, with D possibly TRBD2 on 5 matching bases. In germline, CDR1 is GTSNPN, CDR2 SVGIG (reference sequence). The germline V and J ends were trimmed by 3 bases and 7 bases, with 10 bases remaining between them. The length of the CDR3 is 11 residues. The CDR3 DNA reads as TGTGCCTGGAGAGGTCGGGAAGAGCAGTACTTC. Encoded protein: CAWRGREEQYF.

V is TRBV6-2 or TRBV6-3 and J is TRBJ1-1, with D possibly matching TRBD1 (5 bases). Germline CDR1 and CDR2: MNHEY and SVGEGT. The ends were cut back, 5 bases at V and 10 bases at J, with 20 bases in the middle. The CDR3 length is 14 residues. CDR3 residues: CASSNPPGTKGAFF. DNA of the CDR3: TGTGCCAGCAGTAATCCTCCCGGGACCAAAGGAGCTTTCTTT.

A remark on this clone: Other DNA sequences in this sample translate to the same CDR3. The chain uses TRBV5-1 and TRBJ1-5; D gene ambiguous. CDR1 and CDR2 (germline): SGHRS, YFSETQ. This CDR3 region has 15 residues. The ends were cut back, 7 bases at V and 0 bases at J, with 14 bases in the middle. The CDR3 coding sequence is TGCGCCAGCTCCCCCACGGGTCCTAGCAATCAGCCCCAGCATTTT. Translating it yields CASSPTGPSNQPQHF.

This rearrangement joins TRBV28 to TRBJ1-5; D ambiguous. The germline CDR1 and CDR2 sequences are MDHEN and SYDVKM. The CDR3 is 15 amino acids. V lost 4 bases and J 2 bases, leaving 12 bases between the germline ends. The DNA for the CDR3 is TGTGCCAGCAGTTGGCGTCGAATCGGCAATCAGCCCCAGCATTTT. This codes for CASSWRRIGNQPQHF.

The chain carries TRBV5-1 and TRBJ2-7; 14 positions agree with TRBD2. Germline lookup yields CDR1 SGHRS and CDR2 YFSETQ. After removal of 4 bases from V and 1 base from J, the junction contained 13 bases not matched to a gene. The CDR3 is made up of 19 amino acids. The DNA for the CDR3 is TGCGCCAGCAGCCCGCTACAAGGGACTAGCGGGGGCCCGTCCTACGAGCAGTACTTC. This gives the protein CASSPLQGTSGGPSYEQYF.

This clone was seen once. The chain joins TRBV5-1 to TRBJ2-5; D may be TRBD1 (5 bases). The CDR3 spans 15 residues. V shed 1 base and J shed 3 bases, with 13 bases lying between them. CDR1 is SGHRS, CDR2 YFSETQ, per germline. CDR3 residues: CASSLPLGREETQYF. The DNA for the CDR3 is TGCGCCAGCAGCTTGCCCTTGGGCAGGGAAGAGACCCAGTACTTC.

In this sample, this clone turned up once. This chain joins TRBV25-1 and TRBJ1-2, with 11 bases fitting TRBD1. V shed 5 bases, J shed 6 bases, and the junction held 5 bases outside the gene matches. CDR3 length: 14 residues. Germline CDR1 reads MGHDK; CDR2 reads SYGVNS. For the CDR3, the DNA is TGTGCCAGCAGTCAACCGGGACAGGGGGATGGCTACACCTTC. Protein product: CASSQPGQGDGYTF.

The chain carries TRBV7-2 and TRBJ2-2; no reliable D call. The CDR3 loop spans 14 amino acids. Germline V gives CDR1 SGHTA, CDR2 FQGNSA. Trimming took off 0 bases at V and 8 bases at J, with 10 bases between the two ends. The CDR3 sequence is CASSLALMLGELFF. The CDR3 DNA sequence: TGTGCCAGCAGCTTAGCCCTAATGCTGGGGGAGCTGTTTTTT.

The chain recombines TRBV7-8 with TRBJ1-3, with a possible D match to TRBD1 (6 bases). The CDR3 has 15 residues. Germline-derived CDR1 and CDR2 are SGHVS and FQNEAQ. V was shortened by 5 bases and J by 6 bases, with 17 bases between the two germline ends. CDR3 amino acids: CASSASGGLLNTIYF. In DNA, the CDR3 is TGTGCCAGCAGCGCGAGTGGGGGGCTATTAAACACCATATATTTT.

J is TRBJ1-1 and V is TRBV5-1; D not certain. V lost 2 bases, J lost 4 bases, and 12 bases lay in between. The CDR3 consists of 14 residues. Germline lookup yields CDR1 SGHRS and CDR2 YFSETQ. The CDR3 coding sequence is TGCGCCAGCAGCTTATGGCAGGCGGGCACTGAAGCTTTCTTT. This translates into CASSLWQAGTEAFF.

This chain links TRBV7-9 with TRBJ1-1; D remains ambiguous. Trimming removed 2 bases from V and 3 bases from J, with 10 bases in between. Per the germline V gene, CDR1 is SEHNR and CDR2 is FQNEAQ (reference sequence). The CDR3 loop spans 14 amino acids. The CDR3 nucleotides are TGTGCCAGCAGCTTAAACACGTTGGACACTGAAGCTTTCTTT. Amino acids: CASSLNTLDTEAFF.

This chain connects TRBV6-2 or TRBV6-3 to TRBJ1-1, with D possibly TRBD1 on 5 matching bases. Germline V gene lookup returns CDR1 MNHEY and CDR2 SVGEGT. V was clipped by 6 bases and J by 6 bases, with 14 bases between them. The CDR3 contains 13 residues. The CDR3 reads CASRPYPTAEAFF. CDR3 DNA: TGTGCCAGCAGGCCTTATCCGACAGCTGAAGCTTTCTTT.

The genes are TRBV28 and TRBJ1-1; TRBD1 is a possible D gene (5 bases). Germline values: CDR1 MDHEN, CDR2 SYDVKM. The germline V and J ends were trimmed by 3 bases and 11 bases, with 16 bases remaining between them. The CDR3 has 13 residues. The CDR3 DNA reads as TGTGCCAGCAGTTTCTCTGGGGGGGGAAAGGCTTTCTTT. Its protein is CASSFSGGGKAFF.

This chain uses TRBV19 with TRBJ1-1; no reliable D call. The CDR3 sequence is 15 residues long. Trimming shortened V by 5 bases and J by 2 bases, and 15 bases separated the two germline ends. Per the germline V gene, CDR1 is LNHDA and CDR2 is SQIVND (reference sequence). The CDR3 bases are TGTGCCAGTAGTCCATTGTCGGCAGCTAACACTGAAGCTTTCTTT. Translated: CASSPLSAANTEAFF.

The genes are TRBV19 and TRBJ2-1; TRBD2 agrees at 8 bases. CDR1 is LNHDA and CDR2 is SQIVND in the germline V gene (reference sequence). The junction had 11 bases not matched to a gene; V was cut back by 6 bases and J by 7 bases. The CDR3 is 15 amino acids. The CDR3 DNA reads TGTGCCAGTAGAGCGCGTGGCGGGGGGATGAATGAGCAGTTCTTC. Translated: CASRARGGGMNEQFF.

The CDR3 protein is CASTTGGRGYTF. CDR3 coding DNA: TGTGCCAGCACCACAGGGGGCAGGGGCTACACCTTC. J is TRBJ1-2 and V is TRBV12-3 or TRBV12-4, with TRBD1 matching over 9 bases. This CDR3 is 12 amino acids long. V lost 7 bases and J lost 8; bases outside the gene matches: 5.

This clone was recorded once. The chain has TRBV4-2 and TRBJ1-2; D gene unclear. This CDR3 contains 16 residues. Germline CDR1 LGHNA, CDR2 YNFKEQ. Trimming shortened V by 0 bases and J by 4 bases, and 15 bases separated the two germline ends. The CDR3 DNA follows: TGTGCCAGCAGCCAAGATCAAACGTATCCAACCTATGGCTACACCTTC. Amino acid sequence: CASSQDQTYPTYGYTF.

The V gene is TRBV2, the J gene TRBJ1-2, with D maybe TRBD1 (5 bases). Germline V CDR1 and CDR2: SNHLY, FYNNEI. The CDR3 totals 14 residues. Trimming took 5 bases from V and 8 from J, leaving 18 bases between them. CDR3 region: CASSNFGQRGGYTF. For the CDR3, the DNA is TGTGCCAGCAGTAACTTTGGACAACGAGGCGGCTACACCTTC.

The V gene is TRBV5-1, the J gene TRBJ1-3; TRBD1 matches at 9 bases. The CDR3 totals 19 residues. V trimming: 3 bases; J trimming: 4 bases; junction bases outside the gene matches: 17. Germline CDR1 is SGHRS and CDR2 is YFSETQ. The CDR3 region is CASSSQTGQGTRRGNTIYF. CDR3 bases: TGCGCCAGCAGCTCCCAGACGGGACAGGGAACTAGGCGCGGAAACACCATATATTTT.

The chain is built from TRBV29-1 and TRBJ2-7, with 7 bases matching TRBD1. In germline, CDR1 is SQVTM, CDR2 ANQGSEA. This CDR3 has 13 residues. With V trimmed by 1 base and J by 2 bases, 2 bases remained unmatched. The CDR3 DNA reads as TGCAGCGTTGAAGGGGGACAGACCTACGAGCAGTACTTC. It yields the protein CSVEGGQTYEQYF.

In the case of this clone: Other DNA variants within this sample encode the same CDR3. The rearrangement links TRBV27 to TRBJ1-2, with D perhaps TRBD1 (6 bases). Trimming shortened V by 3 bases and J by 4 bases, and 12 bases separated the two germline ends. This CDR3 comprises 14 residues. CDR1 is MNHEY and CDR2 is SMNVEV in the germline V gene (reference sequence). This CDR3 is CASSFGGQPYGYTF. CDR3 DNA sequence: TGTGCCAGCAGTTTCGGTGGACAGCCCTATGGCTACACCTTC.

The chain recombines TRBV4-1 with TRBJ1-4; the D is unclear. V lost 0 bases and J lost 7, with 6 bases in between. CDR3 size: 13 residues. The germline V gene has CDR1 MGHRA and CDR2 YSYEKL. DNA of the CDR3: TGCGCCAGCAGCCAAGATACGGGTGAAAAACTGTTTTTT. Its translation: CASSQDTGEKLFF.

The CDR3 DNA follows: TGTGCCAGCAGCTTGGGCGGAGCGGGACGGCCGGTGATCTACACCTTC. Translating gives CASSLGGAGRPVIYTF. The genes are TRBV5-4 and TRBJ1-2, with D possibly TRBD1 on 5 matching bases. Germline V CDR1 and CDR2: SGHNT, YYREEE (reference sequence). The V end was cut by 0 bases, the J end by 10 bases, with 22 bases between. This CDR3 has 16 residues.

This CDR3 is CATSRDRPRKINQPQHF. The CDR3 DNA follows: TGTGCCACCAGCAGAGATAGGCCCCGAAAAATAAATCAGCCCCAGCATTTT. The rearrangement joins TRBV15 to TRBJ1-5; no clear D gene. In germline, CDR1 is LNHNV, CDR2 YYDKDF (reference sequence). V was clipped by 0 bases and J by 4 bases, with 16 bases between them. The CDR3 has 17 amino acids. Drawing the rest from reference TRBV15 and TRBJ1-5, the complete variable domain is DAMVIQNPRYQVTQFGKPVTLSCSQTLNHNVMYWYQQKSSQAPKLLFHYYDKDFNNEADTPDNFQSRRPNTSFCFLDIRSPGLGDTAMYLCATSRDRPRKINQPQHFGDGTRLSIL.

The rearrangement uses TRBV28 and TRBJ1-6; TRBD1 is a possible D gene (5 bases). From germline, CDR1 is MDHEN and CDR2 SYDVKM. V dropped 7 bases and J dropped 7 bases, with 17 bases sitting between them. The CDR3 runs 15 residues. CDR3 sequence (DNA): TGTGCCAGCAAAAAGAAGGTCCAGGGAAATTCACCCCTCCACTTT. Protein product: CASKKKVQGNSPLHF.

The chain is built from TRBV18 and TRBJ2-7, with TRBD1 identical over 11 bases. Trimming took 5 bases from V and 2 from J; bases not matched to a gene: 2. The germline gives CDR1 KGHSH, CDR2 LQKENI. CDR3 length: 14 amino acids. The CDR3 spells CASSTGQGAYEQYF. The CDR3, as DNA: TGTGCCAGCTCAACGGGACAGGGGGCCTACGAGCAGTACTTC.

The chain is built from TRBV4-1 and TRBJ2-5; weak D call: TRBD2 (6 bases). This CDR3 region has 17 residues. The germline gives CDR1 MGHRA, CDR2 YSYEKL. V lost 0 bases to trimming and J lost 4 bases, with 18 bases between them. The CDR3 DNA follows: TGCGCCAGCAGCCAAGATCCAGTGGGAGGAGGCTTAGAGACCCAGTACTTC. This encodes CASSQDPVGGGLETQYF.

This chain uses TRBV19 with TRBJ1-4; no clear D. Germline CDR1 LNHDA, CDR2 SQIVND (reference sequence). The CDR3 spans 13 residues. V shed 6 bases and J shed 0 bases, with 5 bases lying between them. The CDR3 protein is CASRTPTNEKLFF. CDR3 nucleotide sequence: TGTGCCAGTAGGACACCAACTAATGAAAAACTGTTTTTT.

The J gene is TRBJ1-1, the V gene TRBV5-3; D is unclear. TRBV5-3 belongs to the ORF category, with a function that is uncertain. The length of the CDR3 is 12 residues. Trimming cost V 0 bases and J 6 bases, with 6 bases left between them. This CDR3 reads CARSLGLAEAFF. CDR3 coding DNA: TGTGCCAGAAGCTTGGGGCTGGCTGAAGCTTTCTTT.